These 15 T cell receptor beta chains were all obtained from the same sample, sequenced in a study of cytomegalovirus exposure and HLA in healthy donors. The study ran its PCR with 60 Vbeta and 13 Jbeta primers. TCRdb's table, derived via immunoSEQ multiplex PCR, lists solely in-frame clones and lacks some. The data hold about 120,000 clones, with 70% to 80% observed a single time. Sequenced material: PBMCs. The source of these receptors is a female donor in good health and CMV-seronegative.

This clone was detected only a few times. The J gene is TRBJ2-5, the V gene TRBV5-1, with 7 bases fitting TRBD1. Germline assignment: CDR1 SGHRS and CDR2 YFSETQ. This CDR3 is 14 amino acids long. Trimming at V came to 4 bases and at J to 7 bases, leaving 10 bases not matched to a gene. CDR3 nucleotides: TGCGCCAGCAGCACCGGACAGGCCCCGGGGACCCAGTACTTC. It is translated as CASSTGQAPGTQYF.

The rearrangement uses TRBV27 and TRBJ2-7; D is ambiguous. CDR1 MNHEY and CDR2 SMNVEV come from the germline V gene (reference sequence). CDR3 size: 16 residues. Trimming shortened V by 1 base and J by 2 bases, and 15 bases separated the two germline ends. The CDR3 nucleotides are TGTGCCAGCAGTTTATACCCCACGCGGCAAACCTACGAGCAGTACTTC. Translation gives CASSLYPTRQTYEQYF.

The V call is TRBV18, the J call TRBJ2-2, with D possibly TRBD2 on 5 matching bases. Per germline, CDR1 KGHSH and CDR2 LQKENI. Trimming pared 6 bases from V and 1 base from J, leaving 9 bases between. This CDR3 contains 14 residues. This chain's CDR3 is CASSPSGNTGELFF. As DNA, the CDR3 is TGTGCCAGCTCCCCGAGCGGGAACACCGGGGAGCTGTTTTTT.

V and J are TRBV18 and TRBJ2-5; 7 bases map to TRBD2. Looked up from germline, CDR1 is KGHSH and CDR2 is LQKENI. The V gene end was trimmed by 1 base and the J gene end by 1 base; junction bases not matched to a gene: 3. This CDR3 contains 15 residues. CDR3 residues: CASSPLAGVQETQYF. In nucleotides, the CDR3 is TGTGCCAGCTCACCACTAGCGGGTGTCCAAGAGACCCAGTACTTC.

The rearrangement uses TRBV2 and TRBJ2-7; 9 nucleotides line up with TRBD1. J gave up 3 bases and V 6 bases, and 9 bases lay outside the gene matches. CDR1 is SNHLY, CDR2 FYNNEI, per germline. CDR3 size: 15 residues. The CDR3 protein is CASRTTDRGLYEQYF. The CDR3 bases are TGTGCCAGCAGAACTACGGACAGGGGACTCTACGAGCAGTACTTC.

A few counts support this clone. V is TRBV4-1 and J is TRBJ2-1, with 15 bases matching TRBD2. The CDR3 extends over 21 amino acids. J was trimmed by 7 bases and V by 3 bases; bases with no gene match: 19. The germline gives CDR1 MGHRA, CDR2 YSYEKL. The CDR3, as DNA: TGCGCCAGCAGCCAGCCCGGACTAGCGGGAGGGCCCCGGCCGCTGGGGAATGAGCAGTTCTTC. This translates into CASSQPGLAGGPRPLGNEQFF.

This clone was detected once. The chain couples TRBV4-3 to TRBJ1-4, with 7 bases lining up with TRBD1. The germline V gene encodes CDR1 LGHNA and CDR2 YSLEER. This CDR3 contains 16 residues. The V segment lost 0 bases and the J segment 4 bases; nucleotides outside the gene matches: 5. CDR3 sequence (DNA): TGCGCCAGCAGCCAAGATTGGGCAGGGGGTAATGAAAAACTGTTTTTT. Translating gives CASSQDWAGGNEKLFF.

This clone has just one count. This chain connects TRBV5-5 to TRBJ2-1; TRBD1 matches 9 bases. Germline V gene data show CDR1 as SGHKS and CDR2 as YYEKEE (reference sequence). The CDR3 runs to 15 residues. The V gene end was trimmed by 2 bases and the J gene end by 4 bases; junction bases not matched to a gene: 4. The CDR3 sequence: CASSLQGAAYNEQFF. CDR3 DNA: TGTGCCAGCAGCTTACAGGGGGCAGCGTACAATGAGCAGTTCTTC.

The chain joins TRBV11-3 to TRBJ2-2, with D possibly being TRBD2 (6 bases). V lost 0 bases to trimming and J lost 2 bases, with 13 bases between them. The germline V gene encodes CDR1 SGHNT and CDR2 YENEEA. The length of the CDR3 is 17 residues. CDR3 sequence reads: CASSLDGSLANTGELFF. CDR3 DNA: TGTGCCAGCAGCTTAGACGGGAGCCTAGCTAACACCGGGGAGCTGTTTTTT.

The chain has TRBV6-5 and TRBJ1-2; D is undetermined. From germline, CDR1 is MNHEY and CDR2 SVGAGI. The CDR3 contains 13 residues. V lost 4 bases to trimming and J lost 8 bases, with 14 bases between them. The CDR3 coding sequence is TGTGCCAGCAGTTCAACCAGCTTCGGGGGCTACACCTTC. This sequence encodes CASSSTSFGGYTF.

This chain joins TRBV28 and TRBJ2-1; D might be TRBD2 (7 bases). Trimming removed 5 bases from V and 5 bases from J, with 19 bases in between. In germline, CDR1 is MDHEN, CDR2 SYDVKM. There are 16 residues in the CDR3. This CDR3 reads CASSLFREGGNNEQFF. DNA of the CDR3: TGTGCCAGCAGTCTTTTCAGGGAGGGGGGGAACAATGAGCAGTTCTTC. The whole variable domain, filled in from reference TRBV28 and TRBJ2-1, reads DVKVTQSSRYLVKRTGEKVFLECVQDMDHENMFWYRQDPGLGLRLIYFSYDVKMKEKGDIPEGYSVSREKKERFSLILESASTNQTSMYLCASSLFREGGNNEQFFGPGTRLTVL.

CDR3 protein: CASSAGTGGVQPQHF. CDR3 bases: TGTGCCAGCAGTGCCGGGACAGGCGGGGTTCAGCCCCAGCATTTT. The chain couples TRBV28 to TRBJ1-5, with TRBD1 matching 8 bases. The germline V gene encodes CDR1 MDHEN and CDR2 SYDVKM. The CDR3 spans 15 residues. Unmatched junction bases numbered 9, after V lost 5 bases and J lost 6 bases.

This chain joins TRBV27 and TRBJ2-7; weak D call: TRBD1 (7 bases). This CDR3 spans 15 amino acids. V gave up 3 bases and J gave up 2 bases, with 14 bases separating them. The V gene's germline CDR1 is MNHEY and CDR2 SMNVEV (reference sequence). The CDR3 spells CASSFSRGATYEQYF. DNA of the CDR3: TGTGCCAGCAGTTTTAGCAGGGGGGCAACCTACGAGCAGTACTTC.

This clone was seen only a few times. This rearrangement joins TRBV7-2 to TRBJ1-1; TRBD1 might be the D (6 bases). The CDR3 covers 13 residues. Trimming removed 5 bases from V and 5 bases from J, with 12 bases in between. Germline CDR1 is SGHTA and CDR2 is FQGNSA. The DNA of the CDR3 is TGTGCCAGCAGCGAAATACAGGGAACTGAAGCTTTCTTT. Its translation is CASSEIQGTEAFF.

This clone has only one observation. The genes are TRBV2 and TRBJ2-7; TRBD1 agrees at 11 bases. V shed 6 bases and J 1 base; nucleotides not matched to a gene: 11. There are 17 residues in the CDR3. Germline lookup yields CDR1 SNHLY and CDR2 FYNNEI. CDR3 nucleotides: TGTGCCAGCAGGACCGGGACAGGGGGTTTGGCTTCCTACGAGCAGTACTTC. It is translated as CASRTGTGGLASYEQYF.